The clone carrying this T cell receptor beta chain was recorded a few times. The antigen is undetermined. TCRdb processed the RT-PCR reads anew with MiXCR; each CDR3 protein has one entry. Among hundreds of thousands of distinct CDR3 sequences, about 18% were seen once, and the ten largest hold roughly 10%. This entry comes from a study of response to subunit inactivated influenza vaccine. Study-wide results and limits: It was the authors' suggestion that each seasonal influenza vaccination recruits few new T cells.

Germline CDR1 and CDR2: SGHVS and FQNEAQ. This CDR3 contains 16 residues. The trim removed 0 bases at V and 7 bases at J, leaving 7 bases unmatched. The chain has TRBV7-8 and TRBJ2-1, with 9 nucleotides matching TRBD1. This clonotype was sampled from a man over 45 who received an inactivated influenza vaccine. Sequenced here: PBMCs from blood, sampled around 5 days after vaccination. CDR3 protein: CASSLAYRGRGNEQFF. For the CDR3, the DNA is TGTGCCAGCAGCTTAGCGTACAGGGGGCGAGGGAATGAGCAGTTCTTC.